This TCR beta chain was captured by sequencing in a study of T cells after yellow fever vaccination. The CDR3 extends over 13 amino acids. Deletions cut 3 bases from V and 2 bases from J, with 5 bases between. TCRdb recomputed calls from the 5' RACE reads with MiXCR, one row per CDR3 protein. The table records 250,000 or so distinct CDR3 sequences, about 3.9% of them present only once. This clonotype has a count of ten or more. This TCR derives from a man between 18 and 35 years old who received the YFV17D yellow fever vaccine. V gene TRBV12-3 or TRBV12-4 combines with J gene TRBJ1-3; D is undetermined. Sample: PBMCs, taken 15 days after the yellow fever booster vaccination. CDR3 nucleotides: TGTGCCAGCAGTTTTGAACCTGGAAACACCATATATTTT. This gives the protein CASSFEPGNTIYF.